This TCR beta chain appears in the sequencing data of a study of post-analysis software for immune sequencing data. For the study at large: Recorded disease courses covered relapsing-remitting, secondary progressive and progressive-relapsing multiple sclerosis. Some patients had no subtype annotation.

This clonotype has a handful of counts. Its cognate antigen is unknown. Study-wide results and caveats: Controls had significantly higher normalized Chao1 diversity than multiple sclerosis patients. Batch-matched samples strongly co-clustered by F measure. TRBV segments more frequent in patients than in controls numbered roughly 5 and included TRBV5-6, TRBV5-1 and TRBV20-1.

Sequencing libraries made from TCR beta cDNA carried unique molecular identifiers. Roughly 500,000 cDNA molecules were obtained from about 0.98 to 11 million T cells. One entry per CDR3 protein, called by TCRdb with MiXCR from the PCR reads. The sample contains more than 500,000 distinct CDR3 sequences, 30% to 40% of which appear only once. Germline V gives CDR1 SGHVS, CDR2 FQNEAQ. Trimming at V came to 1 base and at J to 9 bases, leaving 13 bases not matched to a gene. This CDR3 spans 17 amino acids. The J gene is TRBJ2-1, the V gene TRBV7-8; TRBD2 agrees at 9 bases. Sequencing was done on a sample of blood. The origin of this receptor is a girl aged 2-17 years with multiple sclerosis. The CDR3 loop is CASSLVSGGSGRGEQFF. The CDR3 region has the DNA TGTGCCAGCAGCTTAGTGAGCGGGGGGTCCGGACGAGGTGAGCAGTTCTTC.